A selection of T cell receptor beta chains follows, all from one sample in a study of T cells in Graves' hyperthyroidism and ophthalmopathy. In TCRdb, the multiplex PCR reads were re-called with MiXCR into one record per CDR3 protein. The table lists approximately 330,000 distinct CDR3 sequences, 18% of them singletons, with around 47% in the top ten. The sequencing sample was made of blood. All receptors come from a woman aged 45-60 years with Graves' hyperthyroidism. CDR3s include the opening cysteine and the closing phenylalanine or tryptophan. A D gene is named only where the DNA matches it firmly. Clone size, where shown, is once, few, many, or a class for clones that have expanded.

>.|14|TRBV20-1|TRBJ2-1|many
CSATGPSSYNEQFF
TGCAGTGCTACCGGGCCGAGCTCCTACAATGAGCAGTTCTTC
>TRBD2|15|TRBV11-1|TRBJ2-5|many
CASSGSGGPQETQYF
TGTGCCAGCAGCGGCAGCGGGGGCCCACAAGAGACCCAGTACTTC
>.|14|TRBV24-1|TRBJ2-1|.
CATSDSPGRSKQFF
TGTGCCACCAGTGATTCCCCTGGACGGAGCAAGCAGTTCTTC
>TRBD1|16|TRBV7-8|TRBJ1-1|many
CASSLGTGATNTEAFF
TGTGCCAGCAGCTTAGGGACAGGAGCTACGAACACTGAAGCTTTCTTT
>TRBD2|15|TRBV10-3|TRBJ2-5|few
CAISLAGGYQETQYF
TGTGCCATCAGCCTAGCGGGGGGGTACCAAGAGACCCAGTACTTC
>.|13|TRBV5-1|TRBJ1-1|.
CPSSQQENTEAFF
TGCCCCAGCAGCCAACAGGAGAACACTGAAGCTTTCTTT
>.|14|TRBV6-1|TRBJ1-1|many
CASSVPGRDTEAFF
TGTGCCAGCAGTGTGCCGGGTAGGGACACTGAAGCTTTCTTT
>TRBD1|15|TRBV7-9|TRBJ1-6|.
CASSHRQGIFSPLHF
TGTGCCAGCAGCCACCGACAGGGCATCTTTTCACCCCTCCACTTT
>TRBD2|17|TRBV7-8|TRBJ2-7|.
CASSTPGTSGSSYEQYF
TGTGCCAGCAGCACCCCCGGGACTAGCGGGAGCTCCTACGAGCAGTACTTC
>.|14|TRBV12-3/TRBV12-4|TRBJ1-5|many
CASSFLVTGQPQHF
TGTGCCAGCAGTTTTCTAGTTACCGGTCAGCCCCAGCATTTT
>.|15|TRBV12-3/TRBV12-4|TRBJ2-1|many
CASSFTGERSDEQFF
TGTGCCAGCAGTTTCACCGGGGAGAGGTCCGATGAGCAGTTCTTC
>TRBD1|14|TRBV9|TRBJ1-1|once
CASSVRDRGPEAFF
TGTGCCAGCAGCGTCCGGGACAGAGGTCCTGAAGCTTTCTTT
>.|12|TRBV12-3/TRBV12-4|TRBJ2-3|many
CASSYDPDTQYF
TGTGCCAGCAGTTACGATCCAGATACGCAGTATTTT
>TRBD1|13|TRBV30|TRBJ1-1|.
CAWSYGQDLPTFF
TGTGCCTGGAGTTACGGACAGGACCTGCCAACTTTCTTT
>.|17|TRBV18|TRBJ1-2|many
CASSPPGDAGLNYGYTF
TGTGCCAGCTCACCACCGGGTGATGCAGGATTAAACTATGGCTACACCTTC
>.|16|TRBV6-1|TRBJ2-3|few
CASSQSWASRTDTQYF
TGTGCCAGCAGCCAGTCCTGGGCTTCTCGCACAGATACGCAGTATTTT
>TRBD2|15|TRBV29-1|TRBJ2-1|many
CSVDTTSGRAGEQFF
TGCAGCGTCGACACGACTAGCGGGAGGGCCGGTGAGCAGTTCTTC
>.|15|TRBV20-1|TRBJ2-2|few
CSARAAKEGTGELFF
TGCAGTGCTAGGGCGGCTAAGGAAGGCACCGGGGAGCTGTTTTTT
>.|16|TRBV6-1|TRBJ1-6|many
CASSDWASDYNSPLHF
TGTGCCAGCAGTGATTGGGCATCCGACTATAATTCACCCCTCCACTTT
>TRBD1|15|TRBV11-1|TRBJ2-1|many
CASTQAGTGVGEQFF
TGTGCCAGCACCCAGGCCGGGACAGGGGTTGGGGAGCAGTTCTTC
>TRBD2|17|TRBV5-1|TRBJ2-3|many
CASSATGTSGGQDTQYF
TGCGCCAGCAGCGCGACCGGGACTAGCGGAGGTCAGGATACGCAGTATTTT
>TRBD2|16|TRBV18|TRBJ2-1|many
CASSPPSGSGWNEQFF
TGTGCCAGCTCACCACCCAGCGGGAGTGGGTGGAATGAGCAGTTCTTC
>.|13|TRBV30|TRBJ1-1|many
CAWSHGSGTEAFF
TGTGCCTGGAGCCACGGTTCGGGGACAGAAGCTTTCTTT
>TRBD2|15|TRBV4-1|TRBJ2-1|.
CASSQGGRGYNEQFF
TGCGCCAGCAGCCAAGGCGGGAGGGGATACAATGAGCAGTTCTTC
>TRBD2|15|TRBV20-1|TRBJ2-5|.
CSARDWTRPQETQYF
TGCAGTGCTAGAGATTGGACTAGGCCCCAAGAGACCCAGTACTTC
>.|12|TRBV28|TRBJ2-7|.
CASSPLGGEQYF
TGTGCCAGCAGTCCTCTCGGGGGCGAGCAGTACTTC
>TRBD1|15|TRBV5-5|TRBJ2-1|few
CASSLFSQGDSEQFF
TGTGCCAGCAGCTTGTTTAGCCAGGGGGACAGTGAGCAGTTCTTC
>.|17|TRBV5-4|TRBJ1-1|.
CASSLRQEPSLNTEAFF
TGTGCCAGCAGCTTACGTCAGGAACCTTCCCTGAACACTGAAGCTTTCTTT
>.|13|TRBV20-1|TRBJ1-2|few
CSARDPPRDGYTF
TGCAGTGCTAGAGATCCCCCAAGGGATGGCTACACCTTC
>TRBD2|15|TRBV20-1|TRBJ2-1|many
CSARETSGRYNEQFF
TGCAGTGCTAGAGAGACTAGCGGGCGATACAATGAGCAGTTCTTC
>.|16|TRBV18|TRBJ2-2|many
CASSPPLGTNTGELFF
TGTGCCAGCTCACCACCGTTAGGGACGAACACCGGGGAGCTGTTTTTT
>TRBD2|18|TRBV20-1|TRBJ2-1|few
CSARDGERGGRPYNEQFF
TGCAGTGCTAGAGATGGAGAAAGGGGCGGGAGGCCCTACAATGAGCAGTTCTTC
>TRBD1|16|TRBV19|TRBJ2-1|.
CASTRQGDRGANEQFF
TGTGCCAGTACGAGACAGGGGGACAGGGGGGCCAATGAGCAGTTCTTC
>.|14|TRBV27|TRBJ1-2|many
CASSFQGTTYGYTF
TGTGCCAGCAGTTTCCAGGGGACCACCTATGGCTACACCTTC
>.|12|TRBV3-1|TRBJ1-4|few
CASRPLGEKLFF
TGTGCCAGCAGGCCGCTCGGGGAAAAACTGTTTTTT
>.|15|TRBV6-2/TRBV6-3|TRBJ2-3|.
CASSYNGALTDTQYF
TGTGCCAGCAGTTACAACGGGGCCCTCACAGATACGCAGTATTTT
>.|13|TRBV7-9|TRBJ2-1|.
CATPLGGYNEQFF
TGTGCCACCCCCCTAGGGGGATACAATGAGCAGTTCTTC
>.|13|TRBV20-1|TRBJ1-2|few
CSARVPGVDGYTF
TGCAGTGCTAGAGTTCCAGGGGTAGACGGCTACACCTTC
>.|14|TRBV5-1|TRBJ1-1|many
CASSLDQLNTEAFF
TGCGCCAGCAGCTTGGATCAGTTGAACACTGAAGCTTTCTTT
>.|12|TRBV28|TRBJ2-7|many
CASSLQGYEQYF
TGTGCCAGCAGTTTACAGGGCTACGAGCAGTACTTC
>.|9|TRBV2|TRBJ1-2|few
CASSPPRTF
TGTGCCAGCAGCCCCCCTCGAACCTTC
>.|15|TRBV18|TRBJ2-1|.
CASSPTRDTNDEQFF
TGTGCCAGCTCACCTACGAGGGACACCAATGATGAGCAGTTCTTC
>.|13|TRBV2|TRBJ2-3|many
CASKETAQDTQYF
TGTGCCAGCAAAGAAACCGCCCAGGATACGCAGTATTTT
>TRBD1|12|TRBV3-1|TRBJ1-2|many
CASSGDRGKTTF
TGTGCCAGCAGCGGAGACAGGGGGAAAACCACCTTC
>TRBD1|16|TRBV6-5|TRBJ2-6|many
CASSYSTGDGANVLTF
TGTGCCAGCAGTTACTCGACAGGGGACGGGGCCAACGTCCTGACTTTC
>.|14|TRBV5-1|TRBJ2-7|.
CASSLSPTYYEQYF
TGCGCCAGCAGCTTGTCACCGACATACTACGAGCAGTACTTC
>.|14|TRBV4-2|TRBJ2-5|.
CASSLEGGWETQYF
TGTGCCAGCAGCTTGGAGGGAGGCTGGGAGACCCAGTACTTC
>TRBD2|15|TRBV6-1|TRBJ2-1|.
CASRESGGYYNEQFF
TGTGCCAGCAGAGAAAGCGGGGGGTACTACAATGAGCAGTTCTTC
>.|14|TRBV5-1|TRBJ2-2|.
CVSSSDRITGELFF
TGCGTCAGCAGCTCCGACAGGATCACCGGGGAGCTGTTTTTT